This T cell receptor beta chain was identified during a study of blood T cell repertoires in COVID-19. Turning to the study itself: COVID-19 samples, acute and convalescent, were from the United States, Italy and Spain.

The germline V and J ends were trimmed by 5 bases and 2 bases, with 9 bases remaining between them. The germline gives CDR1 ENHRY, CDR2 SYGVKD. This CDR3 has 13 amino acids. Measured with immunoSEQ multiplex PCR; TCRdb has only the in-frame clones, and not every one. The sample lists approximately 150,000 clones, 89% occurring once. The sequencing input was peripheral blood. The chain employs TRBV10-3 and TRBJ1-1, with D possibly matching TRBD1 (5 bases). This TCR came from a human donor in a cohort sampled during active COVID-19. CDR3 protein: CAISPGHNTEAFF. The CDR3 DNA is TGTGCCATCAGTCCCGGACATAACACTGAAGCTTTCTTT.